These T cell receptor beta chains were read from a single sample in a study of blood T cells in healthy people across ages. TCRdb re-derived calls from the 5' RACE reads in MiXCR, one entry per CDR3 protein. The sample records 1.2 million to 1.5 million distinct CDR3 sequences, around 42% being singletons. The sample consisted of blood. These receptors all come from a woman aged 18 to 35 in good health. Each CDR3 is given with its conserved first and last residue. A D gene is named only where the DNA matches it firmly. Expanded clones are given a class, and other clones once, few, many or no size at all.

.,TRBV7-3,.,CASSSGMPSSYNEQFF
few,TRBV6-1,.,CASWRGANGYTF
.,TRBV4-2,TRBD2,CASSQDWLAGGKAAKNIQYF
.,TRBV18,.,CASSPTAEYNEQFF
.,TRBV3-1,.,CASSHRRGTYNEQFF
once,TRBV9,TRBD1,CASSGGQLTDTQYF
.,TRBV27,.,CASRLSRGLSYGYTF
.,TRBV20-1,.,CSARDSQGGQYEQYF
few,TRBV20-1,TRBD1,CSARDPLTGAEAFF
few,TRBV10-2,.,CATLRGQPDNSPLHF
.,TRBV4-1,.,CASSSHTGRAGTDTQYF
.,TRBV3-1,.,CASSQLYNEQYF
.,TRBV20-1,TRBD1,CSASTTGTGQETQYF
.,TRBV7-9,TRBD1,CASSYEQGNEQYF
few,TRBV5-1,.,CASSLEQGGQPQHF
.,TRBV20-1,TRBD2,CSAPPATSGINEQFF
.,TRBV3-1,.,CANSPRGTSYNEQFF
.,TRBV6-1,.,CASSEVVTGGGNYGYTF
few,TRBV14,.,CASSQGRREQFF
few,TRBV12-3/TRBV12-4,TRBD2,CASSLWGTSGRSYEQYF
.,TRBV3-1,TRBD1,CASSQDLDRGRQFF
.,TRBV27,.,CASSLGVFGTEAFF
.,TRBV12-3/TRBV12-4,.,CASSLREALSNQPQHF
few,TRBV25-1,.,CASSDPSVGGWEKLFF
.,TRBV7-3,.,CASSLSGGAEAFF
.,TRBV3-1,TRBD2,CASSQGTSGGLAKNIQYF
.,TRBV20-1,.,CSARDWGSNSYEQYF
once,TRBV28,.,CASRIQGNLNTEAFF
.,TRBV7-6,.,CASSLSFRSSEEQYF
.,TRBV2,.,CASSEGRLHF
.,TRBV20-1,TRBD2,CSARERGRGNEQYF
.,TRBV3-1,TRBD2,CASSQLLAGGSSYEQFF
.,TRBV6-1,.,CASSRDWSTGELFF
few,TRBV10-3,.,CAISEYLGYEQYF
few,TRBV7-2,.,CASSWDAYEQYF
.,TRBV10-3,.,CAITNPPSYEQYF
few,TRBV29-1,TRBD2,CSVEGVAGGQFF
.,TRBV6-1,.,CASHEVGTEAFF
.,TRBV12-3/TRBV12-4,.,CASSLRGQDTQYF
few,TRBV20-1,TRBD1,CSAGKTGAPYEQYF
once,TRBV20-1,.,CGTLGGGRLNEQYF